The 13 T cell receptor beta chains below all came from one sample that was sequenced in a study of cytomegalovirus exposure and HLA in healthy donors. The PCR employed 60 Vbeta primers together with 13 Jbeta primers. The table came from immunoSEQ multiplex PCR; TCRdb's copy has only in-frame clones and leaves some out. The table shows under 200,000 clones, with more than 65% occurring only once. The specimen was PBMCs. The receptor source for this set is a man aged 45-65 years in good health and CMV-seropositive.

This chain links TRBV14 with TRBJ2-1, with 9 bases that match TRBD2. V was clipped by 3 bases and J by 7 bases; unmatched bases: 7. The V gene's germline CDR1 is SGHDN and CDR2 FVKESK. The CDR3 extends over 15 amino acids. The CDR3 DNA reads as TGTGCCAGCAGCCACATCGCGGGAGGGAGGAATGAGCAGTTCTTC. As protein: CASSHIAGGRNEQFF.

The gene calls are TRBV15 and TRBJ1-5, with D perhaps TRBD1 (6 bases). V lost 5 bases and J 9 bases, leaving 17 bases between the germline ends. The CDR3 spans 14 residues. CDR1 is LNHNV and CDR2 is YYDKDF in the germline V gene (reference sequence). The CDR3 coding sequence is TGTGCCACCAGCCTCGACAGGTCCTGGGGGCCCCAGCATTTT. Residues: CATSLDRSWGPQHF.

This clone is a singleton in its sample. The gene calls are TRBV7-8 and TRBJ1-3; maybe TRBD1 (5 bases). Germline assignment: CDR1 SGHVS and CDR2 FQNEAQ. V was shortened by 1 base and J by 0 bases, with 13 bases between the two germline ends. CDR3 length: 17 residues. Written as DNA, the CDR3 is TGTGCCAGCAGCTTAGGACCCAGGGCGAGCTCTGGAAACACCATATATTTT. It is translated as CASSLGPRASSGNTIYF.

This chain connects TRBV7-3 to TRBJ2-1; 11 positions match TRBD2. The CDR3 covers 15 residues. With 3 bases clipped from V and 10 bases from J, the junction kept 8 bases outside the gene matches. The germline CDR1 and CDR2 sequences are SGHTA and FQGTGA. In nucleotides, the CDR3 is TGTGCCAGCAGCTTCCAAGGGACTAGCGGACGAGAGCAGTTCTTC. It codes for CASSFQGTSGREQFF.

This CDR3 is CSVEGGRPEKLFF. CDR3 bases: TGCAGCGTTGAAGGGGGCAGGCCTGAAAAACTGTTTTTT. This rearrangement joins TRBV29-1 to TRBJ1-4; tentatively, D is TRBD1 (5 bases). The length of the CDR3 is 13 residues. Germline V CDR1 and CDR2: SQVTM, ANQGSEA. Trimming removed 1 base from V and 7 bases from J, with 10 bases in between.

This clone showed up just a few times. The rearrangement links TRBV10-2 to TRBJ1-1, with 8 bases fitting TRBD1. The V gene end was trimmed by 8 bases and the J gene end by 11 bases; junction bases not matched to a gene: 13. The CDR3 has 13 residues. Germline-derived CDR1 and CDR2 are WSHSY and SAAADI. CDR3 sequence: CASDGQGAGEAFF. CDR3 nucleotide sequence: TGCGCCAGCGATGGGCAGGGGGCGGGAGAGGCTTTCTTT.

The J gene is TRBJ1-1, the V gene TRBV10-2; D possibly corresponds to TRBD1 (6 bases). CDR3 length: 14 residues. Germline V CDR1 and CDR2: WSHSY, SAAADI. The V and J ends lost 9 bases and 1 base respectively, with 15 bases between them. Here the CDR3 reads CASRAGERNTEAFF. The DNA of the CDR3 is TGCGCCAGTCGGGCAGGGGAGCGGAACACTGAAGCTTTCTTT.

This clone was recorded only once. The CDR3 loop is CASSFLPGQGKDTQYF. The CDR3 DNA follows: TGTGCCAGCAGCTTTCTCCCGGGACAGGGGAAAGATACGCAGTATTTT. The chain recombines TRBV7-7 with TRBJ2-3, with 10 bases that match TRBD1. CDR3 length: 16 amino acids. The junction had 8 bases not matched to a gene; V was cut back by 3 bases and J by 5 bases. Germline V CDR1 and CDR2: SSHAT, FNYEAQ (reference sequence).

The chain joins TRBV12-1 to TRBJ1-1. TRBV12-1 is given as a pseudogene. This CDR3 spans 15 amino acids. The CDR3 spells CASSLGLLTGTEAFF. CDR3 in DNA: TGTGCCAGCAGCTTGGGACTCTTAACGGGCACTGAAGCTTTCTTT.

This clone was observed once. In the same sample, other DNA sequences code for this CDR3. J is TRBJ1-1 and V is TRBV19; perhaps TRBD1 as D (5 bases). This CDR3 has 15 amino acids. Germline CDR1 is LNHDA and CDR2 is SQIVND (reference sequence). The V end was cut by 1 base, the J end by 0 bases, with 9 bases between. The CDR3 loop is CASSIGRGLNTEAFF. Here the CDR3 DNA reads TGTGCCAGTAGTATAGGTAGGGGCCTGAACACTGAAGCTTTCTTT.

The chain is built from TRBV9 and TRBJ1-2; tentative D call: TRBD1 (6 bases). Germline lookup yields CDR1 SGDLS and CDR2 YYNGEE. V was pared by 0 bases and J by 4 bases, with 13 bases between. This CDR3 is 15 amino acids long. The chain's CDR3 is CASSVGGGGLYGYTF. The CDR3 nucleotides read TGTGCCAGCAGCGTAGGAGGGGGGGGCCTCTATGGCTACACCTTC.

CDR3 DNA sequence: TGTGCCAGCAGTGACTCGTCGGGGGGCCACACTGAAGCTTTCTTT. Translating gives CASSDSSGGHTEAFF. V usage is TRBV6-4 and J usage is TRBJ1-1; possible D gene TRBD1, 6 bases. The CDR3 is 15 residues long. V was pared by 0 bases and J by 3 bases, with 11 bases between. CDR1 MRHNA and CDR2 SNTAGT come from the germline V gene.

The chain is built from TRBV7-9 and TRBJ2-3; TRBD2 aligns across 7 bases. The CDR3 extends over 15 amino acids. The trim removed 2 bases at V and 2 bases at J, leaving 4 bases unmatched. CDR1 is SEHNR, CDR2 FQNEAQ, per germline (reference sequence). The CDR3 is CASSLISGYTDTQYF. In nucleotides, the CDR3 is TGTGCCAGCAGCTTAATTAGCGGGTACACAGATACGCAGTATTTT.